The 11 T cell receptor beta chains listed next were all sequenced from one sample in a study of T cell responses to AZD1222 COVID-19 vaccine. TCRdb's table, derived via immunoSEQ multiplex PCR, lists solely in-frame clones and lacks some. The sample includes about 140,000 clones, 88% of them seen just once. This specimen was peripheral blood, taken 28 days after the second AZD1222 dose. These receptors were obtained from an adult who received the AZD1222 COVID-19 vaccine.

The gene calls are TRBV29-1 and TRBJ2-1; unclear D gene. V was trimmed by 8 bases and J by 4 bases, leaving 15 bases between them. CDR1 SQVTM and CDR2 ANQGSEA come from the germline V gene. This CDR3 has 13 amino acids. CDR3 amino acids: CSIANGVYNEQFF. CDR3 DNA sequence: TGCAGCATTGCCAATGGGGTTTACAATGAGCAGTTCTTC.

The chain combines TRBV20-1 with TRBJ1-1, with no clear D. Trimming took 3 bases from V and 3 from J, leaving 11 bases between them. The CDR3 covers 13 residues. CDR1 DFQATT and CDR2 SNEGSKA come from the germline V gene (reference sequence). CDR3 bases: TGCAGTGCTAGTAGTCCTCCGGACACTGAAGCTTTCTTT. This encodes CSASSPPDTEAFF.

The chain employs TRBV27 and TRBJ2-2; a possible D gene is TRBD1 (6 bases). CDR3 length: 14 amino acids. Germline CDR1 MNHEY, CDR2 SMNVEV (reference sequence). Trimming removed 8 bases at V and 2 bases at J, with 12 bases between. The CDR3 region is CASSGQPNTGELFF. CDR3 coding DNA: TGTGCCAGCTCGGGACAACCCAACACCGGGGAGCTGTTTTTT.

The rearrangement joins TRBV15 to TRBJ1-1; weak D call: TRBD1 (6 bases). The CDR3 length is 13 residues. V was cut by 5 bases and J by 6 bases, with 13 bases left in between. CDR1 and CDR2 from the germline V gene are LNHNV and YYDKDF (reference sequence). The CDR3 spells CATSGGGAAEAFF. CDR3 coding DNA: TGTGCCACCAGCGGAGGGGGGGCCGCTGAAGCTTTCTTT.

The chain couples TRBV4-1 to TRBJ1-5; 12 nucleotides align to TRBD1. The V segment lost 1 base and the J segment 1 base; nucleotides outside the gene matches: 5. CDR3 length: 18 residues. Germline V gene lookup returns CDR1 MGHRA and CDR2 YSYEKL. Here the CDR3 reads CASSQVTGTGGSNQPQHF. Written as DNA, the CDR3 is TGCGCCAGCAGCCAAGTGACCGGGACAGGGGGCAGCAATCAGCCCCAGCATTTT.

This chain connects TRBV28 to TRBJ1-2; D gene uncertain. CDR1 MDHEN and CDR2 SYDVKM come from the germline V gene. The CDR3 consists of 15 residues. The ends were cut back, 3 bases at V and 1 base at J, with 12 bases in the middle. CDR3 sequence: CASSFTHLYNYGYTF. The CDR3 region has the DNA TGTGCCAGCAGTTTTACCCATCTCTATAACTATGGCTACACCTTC.

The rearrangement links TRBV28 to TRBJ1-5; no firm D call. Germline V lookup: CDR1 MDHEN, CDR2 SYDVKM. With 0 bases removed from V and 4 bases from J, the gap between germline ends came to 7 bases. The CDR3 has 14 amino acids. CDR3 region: CASSLWAENQPQHF. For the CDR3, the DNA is TGTGCCAGCAGTTTATGGGCGGAAAATCAGCCCCAGCATTTT.

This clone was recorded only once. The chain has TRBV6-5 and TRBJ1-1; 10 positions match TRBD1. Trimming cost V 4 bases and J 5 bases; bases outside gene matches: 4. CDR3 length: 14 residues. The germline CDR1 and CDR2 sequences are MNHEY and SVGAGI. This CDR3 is CASSSGQGGTEAFF. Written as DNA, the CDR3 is TGTGCCAGCAGTTCCGGACAGGGGGGGACTGAAGCTTTCTTT.

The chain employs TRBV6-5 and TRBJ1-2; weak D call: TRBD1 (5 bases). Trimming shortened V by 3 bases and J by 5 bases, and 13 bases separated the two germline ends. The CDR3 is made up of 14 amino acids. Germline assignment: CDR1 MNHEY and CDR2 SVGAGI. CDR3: CASSYLGGEYGYTF. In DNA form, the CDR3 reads TGTGCCAGCAGTTATTTGGGGGGGGAATATGGCTACACCTTC.

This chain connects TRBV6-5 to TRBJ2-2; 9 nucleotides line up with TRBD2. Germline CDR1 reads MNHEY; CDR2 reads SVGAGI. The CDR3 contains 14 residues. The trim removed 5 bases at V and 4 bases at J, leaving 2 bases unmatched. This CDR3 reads CASSLAGLTGELFF. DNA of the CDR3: TGTGCCAGCAGTCTAGCGGGACTCACCGGGGAGCTGTTTTTT.

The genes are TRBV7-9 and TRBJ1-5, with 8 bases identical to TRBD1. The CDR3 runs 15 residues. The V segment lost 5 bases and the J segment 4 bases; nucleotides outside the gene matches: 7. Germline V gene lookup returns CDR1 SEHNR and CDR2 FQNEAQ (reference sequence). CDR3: CASSQTGQGNQPQHF. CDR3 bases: TGTGCCAGCAGCCAGACAGGACAGGGAAATCAGCCCCAGCATTTT.